Below, 27 T cell receptor beta chains from the same sample are listed, as sequenced in a study of post-analysis software for immune sequencing data. TCR beta libraries were prepared from cDNA with unique molecular identifiers. TCRdb passed the PCR reads through MiXCR, listing each CDR3 protein once. The sample shows a few hundred thousand distinct CDR3 sequences, around 40% of them seen only once. The study's findings and limits: Elevated frequency relative to controls characterized several TRBV segments in patients, TRBV5-6, TRBV5-1 and TRBV20-1 among them.

Their antigens are not known. Sequenced: blood. These TCRs come from a girl aged 10 to 17 with multiple sclerosis.

This clonotype has more than one count but fewer than ten. The J gene is TRBJ2-1, the V gene TRBV29-1; 9 bases line up with TRBD2. V shed 7 bases and J 2 bases; nucleotides not matched to a gene: 9. This CDR3 has 15 amino acids. CDR1 is SQVTM and CDR2 is ANQGSEA in the germline V gene. CDR3 in DNA: TGCAGCGGGGATAGCGGGAGACAAACCTACAATGAGCAGTTCTTC. Protein: CSGDSGRQTYNEQFF.

This clonotype was seen more than once but under ten times. V and J are TRBV29-1 and TRBJ2-7; D perhaps matches TRBD1 (6 bases). Per germline, CDR1 SQVTM and CDR2 ANQGSEA. V was pared by 3 bases and J by 4 bases, with 13 bases between. CDR3 size: 13 residues. CDR3 sequence: CSVEGQGMYEQYF. In nucleotides, the CDR3 is TGCAGCGTTGAGGGGCAGGGGATGTACGAGCAGTACTTC.

A few counts support this clonotype. This chain joins TRBV28 and TRBJ2-3; 9 nucleotides match TRBD2. Losses at the gene ends were 4 bases for V and 5 bases for J; bases not matched to a gene: 4. Germline loops: CDR1 MDHEN, CDR2 SYDVKM. CDR3 length: 14 amino acids. The CDR3 loop is CASSSGLARDTQYF. The CDR3 region has the DNA TGTGCCAGCAGTTCGGGACTAGCTAGAGATACGCAGTATTTT.

As regards this clonotype: Possible read error: a much larger clone is one base away. The J gene is TRBJ2-3, the V gene TRBV28; 8 bases align to TRBD2. After removal of 7 bases from V and 4 bases from J, the junction contained 13 bases not matched to a gene. The CDR3 is made up of 16 amino acids. Germline assignment: CDR1 MDHEN and CDR2 SYDVKM. The CDR3, as DNA: TGTGCCAGCAAACTAGCGGAAGCCCGAGGCGCAGATACGCAGTATTTT. Translating it yields CASKLAEARGADTQYF.

The chain links TRBV27 to TRBJ2-7; 7 bases agree with TRBD1. The germline gives CDR1 MNHEY, CDR2 SMNVEV (reference sequence). The CDR3 contains 16 residues. V gave up 6 bases and J gave up 3 bases; unmatched junction bases: 14. The CDR3 DNA sequence: TGTGCCAGCAGACCTAACAGGGGCTTTGTCGACTACGAGCAGTACTTC. Residues: CASRPNRGFVDYEQYF.

This clonotype was seen once. The gene calls are TRBV11-2 and TRBJ1-1, with a tentative D call TRBD1 (6 bases). Germline V gene sequence: CDR1 SGHAT, CDR2 FQNNGV. V shed 2 bases and J shed 0 bases, with 10 bases lying between them. CDR3 length: 15 residues. The chain's CDR3 is CASSLSYRVNTEAFF. The CDR3 DNA follows: TGTGCCAGCAGCTTAAGTTACAGGGTGAACACTGAAGCTTTCTTT.

The CDR3: CATRLTGSTYNEQFF. The CDR3 DNA sequence: TGTGCCACCAGGCTCACAGGGTCCACCTACAATGAGCAGTTCTTC. V is TRBV24-1 and J is TRBJ2-1; D perhaps matches TRBD1 (6 bases). Trimming cost V 7 bases and J 2 bases, with 14 bases left between them. The CDR3 is 15 residues long. Looked up from germline, CDR1 is KGHDR and CDR2 is SFDVKD.

The DNA for the CDR3 is TGTGCCAGCAGCCAAGGGAGGGGCCTAAACCACGAGCAGTACTTC. Protein sequence: CASSQGRGLNHEQYF. This rearrangement joins TRBV3-1 to TRBJ2-7; tentatively, D is TRBD2 (6 bases). Germline V CDR1 and CDR2: LGHDT, YNNKEL (reference sequence). This CDR3 region has 15 residues. V shed 1 base and J shed 5 bases, with 15 bases lying between them.

With respect to this clonotype: The final CDR3 position lacks the conserved phenylalanine or tryptophan, pointing to a likely read error. The V call is TRBV20-1, the J call TRBJ2-4, with D hard to call. CDR3 length: 14 amino acids. Trimming cost V 0 bases and J 2 bases, with 8 bases left between them. Germline assignment: CDR1 DFQATT and CDR2 SNEGSKA (reference sequence). CDR3 protein: CSARDGNPKNIQYS. As DNA, the CDR3 is TGCAGTGCTAGAGATGGGAACCCCAAAAACATTCAGTACTCC.

J is TRBJ2-1 and V is TRBV15, with unresolved D. V was trimmed by 0 bases and J by 0 bases, leaving 15 bases between them. The CDR3 is made up of 18 amino acids. Germline CDR1 reads LNHNV; CDR2 reads YYDKDF (reference sequence). In DNA form, the CDR3 reads TGTGCCACCAGCAGAGATTTTGGGGTATTGGGCTCCTACAATGAGCAGTTCTTC. Translated, it gives CATSRDFGVLGSYNEQFF.

A single count supports this clonotype. The chain couples TRBV28 to TRBJ1-2; 7 bases are shared with TRBD1. V lost 7 bases to trimming and J lost 4 bases; unmatched junction nucleotides: 15. Germline-derived CDR1 and CDR2 are MDHEN and SYDVKM. CDR3 length equals 16 residues. The CDR3 DNA reads as TGTGCCAGCACCGCCAATCCGGGGGACAGCGGCTATGGCTACACCTTC. This codes for CASTANPGDSGYGYTF.

There are a few counts of this clonotype. The J gene is TRBJ2-4, the V gene TRBV7-2; 7 nucleotides align to TRBD1. Germline CDR1 and CDR2: SGHTA and FQGNSA. V gave up 5 bases and J gave up 0 bases; unmatched junction bases: 7. The CDR3 consists of 16 residues. The CDR3 DNA follows: TGTGCCAGCAGCCTGGGACAGAATCTAGCCAAAAACATTCAGTACTTC. It encodes CASSLGQNLAKNIQYF.

This clonotype has more than one count but fewer than ten. The chain has TRBV29-1 and TRBJ1-1; D call uncertain. The CDR3 extends over 15 amino acids. CDR1 is SQVTM, CDR2 ANQGSEA, per germline. V was trimmed by 5 bases and J by 2 bases, leaving 18 bases between them. The CDR3, as DNA: TGCAGCGTTAACGCCCCCTCATGGGGTAACACTGAAGCTTTCTTT. Protein product: CSVNAPSWGNTEAFF. Based on the CDR3 plus reference TRBV29-1 and TRBJ1-1, the full variable domain is SAVISQKPSRDICQRGTSLTIQCQVDSQVTMMFWYRQQPGQSLTLIATANQGSEATYESGFVIDKFPISRPNLTFSTLTVSNMSPEDSSIYLCSVNAPSWGNTEAFFGQGTRLTVV.

The gene calls are TRBV6-5 and TRBJ2-1; TRBD2 matches 10 bases. Germline lookup yields CDR1 MNHEY and CDR2 SVGAGI. This CDR3 is built from 15 residues. Unmatched junction bases numbered 11, after V lost 8 bases and J lost 7 bases. CDR3 residues: CASAGTSDLRNEQFF. The CDR3 DNA sequence: TGTGCCAGCGCCGGGACTAGCGACCTCCGTAATGAGCAGTTCTTC.

This chain uses TRBV4-3 with TRBJ2-2; D call uncertain. V was pared by 0 bases and J by 7 bases, with 9 bases between. CDR1 LGHNA and CDR2 YSLEER come from the germline V gene. The CDR3 has 14 amino acids. CDR3 in DNA: TGCGCCAGCAGCCAAGAAGTGTTGATCGGGGAGCTGTTTTTT. The encoded protein is CASSQEVLIGELFF.

The genes are TRBV29-1 and TRBJ1-2; D not resolved. CDR3 length equals 13 residues. Trimming removed 7 bases from V and 4 bases from J, with 16 bases in between. CDR1 is SQVTM, CDR2 ANQGSEA, per germline. CDR3 protein: CSAPMDGSYGYTF. CDR3 nucleotide sequence: TGCAGCGCCCCGATGGACGGATCCTATGGCTACACCTTC. Using reference TRBV29-1 and TRBJ1-2 for the parts outside the CDR3, the full variable domain is SAVISQKPSRDICQRGTSLTIQCQVDSQVTMMFWYRQQPGQSLTLIATANQGSEATYESGFVIDKFPISRPNLTFSTLTVSNMSPEDSSIYLCSAPMDGSYGYTFGSGTRLTVV.

Only a few counts were recorded for this clonotype. The chain joins TRBV28 to TRBJ2-3, with 8 bases fitting TRBD2. Germline trimming cut 5 bases from V and 6 bases from J; bases unmatched to any gene: 19. The CDR3 sequence is 18 residues long. Germline V lookup: CDR1 MDHEN, CDR2 SYDVKM. The CDR3 sequence is CASSRHPLAGPTGDTQYF. CDR3 nucleotide sequence: TGTGCCAGCAGTCGCCACCCCCTAGCGGGTCCGACGGGGGATACGCAGTATTTT.

A few counts support this clonotype. The chain combines TRBV27 with TRBJ2-5, with unresolved D. The ends were cut back, 4 bases at V and 0 bases at J, with 9 bases in the middle. CDR3 length: 14 amino acids. Per germline, CDR1 MNHEY and CDR2 SMNVEV (reference sequence). CDR3: CASSSLSYQETQYF. The CDR3 DNA follows: TGTGCCAGCAGTTCACTCAGCTACCAAGAGACCCAGTACTTC.

The J gene is TRBJ1-2, the V gene TRBV28; D remains ambiguous. Germline loops: CDR1 MDHEN, CDR2 SYDVKM. The CDR3 has 12 residues. The germline V and J ends were trimmed by 3 bases and 3 bases, with 5 bases remaining between them. The CDR3, as DNA: TGTGCCAGCAGTTTGAGTGACTATGGCTACACCTTC. This translates into CASSLSDYGYTF.

This clonotype has a single count. V usage is TRBV20-1 and J usage is TRBJ2-3; 10 bases are shared with TRBD2. Germline CDR1 and CDR2: DFQATT and SNEGSKA (reference sequence). This CDR3 region has 16 residues. The trim removed 0 bases at V and 4 bases at J, leaving 7 bases unmatched. This CDR3 is CSARDPSGSRSDTQYF. CDR3 DNA: TGCAGTGCTAGAGATCCTAGCGGGAGTCGGTCAGATACGCAGTATTTT.

The chain couples TRBV7-2 to TRBJ2-3, with TRBD1 as a possible D gene (5 bases). Trimming pared 5 bases from V and 2 bases from J, leaving 17 bases between. Looked up from germline, CDR1 is SGHTA and CDR2 is FQGNSA. The CDR3 is 16 amino acids. The CDR3 coding sequence is TGTGCCAGCAGCCCGCGACAACAGGCGTACACAGATACGCAGTATTTT. It is translated as CASSPRQQAYTDTQYF.

V and J are TRBV5-1 and TRBJ2-3; D is ambiguous. Germline V gene lookup returns CDR1 SGHRS and CDR2 YFSETQ. This CDR3 is 15 amino acids long. With 4 bases removed from V and 0 bases from J, the gap between germline ends came to 12 bases. The CDR3 loop reads CASSNRDDSTDTQYF. CDR3 sequence (DNA): TGCGCCAGCAGCAACAGAGACGATAGCACAGATACGCAGTATTTT.

The V gene is TRBV18, the J gene TRBJ2-5; maybe TRBD1 (7 bases). The length of the CDR3 is 14 residues. In germline, CDR1 is KGHSH, CDR2 LQKENI. V was cut by 1 base and J by 5 bases, with 11 bases left in between. The CDR3 here is CASSPQTGRETQYF. For the CDR3, the DNA is TGTGCCAGCTCACCACAGACAGGGAGGGAGACCCAGTACTTC.

This clonotype turned up a few times. V is TRBV12-3 or TRBV12-4 and J is TRBJ2-5, with 7 bases lining up with TRBD1. V trimming: 2 bases; J trimming: 5 bases; junction bases outside the gene matches: 2. CDR3 length: 13 residues. CDR3 bases: TGTGCCAGCAGTTTAAGGGGGCCTGAGACCCAGTACTTC. This translates into CASSLRGPETQYF.

This clonotype has a handful of counts. The chain recombines TRBV6-5 with TRBJ2-3, with 7 bases identical to TRBD2. V dropped 6 bases and J dropped 2; count of bases not matched to a gene: 11. This CDR3 comprises 16 residues. Germline V gene data show CDR1 as MNHEY and CDR2 as SVGAGI. CDR3 sequence reads: CASSSHGLAATDTQYF. The CDR3 coding sequence is TGTGCCAGCAGCAGTCACGGGCTAGCGGCCACAGATACGCAGTATTTT.

V and J are TRBV14 and TRBJ1-2, with 9 positions matching TRBD1. The CDR3 is 14 amino acids. The V segment lost 2 bases and the J segment 8 bases; nucleotides outside the gene matches: 6. From germline, CDR1 is SGHDN and CDR2 FVKESK. The CDR3 reads CASSQRDRERGYTF. For the CDR3, the DNA is TGTGCCAGCAGCCAAAGGGACAGGGAACGGGGCTACACCTTC.

A few counts support this clonotype. The rearrangement links TRBV7-3 to TRBJ2-5, with D possibly being TRBD1 (5 bases). The germline V gene encodes CDR1 SGHTA and CDR2 FQGTGA. CDR3 length: 13 amino acids. V was trimmed by 3 bases and J by 2 bases, leaving 7 bases between them. In DNA, the CDR3 is TGTGCCAGCAGCTTTGGGGCTCAAGAGACCCAGTACTTC. Translated, it gives CASSFGAQETQYF. Full variable domain (outside the CDR3, taken from reference TRBV7-3 and TRBJ2-5): GAGVSQTPSNKVTEKGKYVELRCDPISGHTALYWYRQSLGQGPEFLIYFQGTGAADDSGLPNDRFFAVRPEGSVSTLKIQRTERGDSAVYLCASSFGAQETQYFGPGTRLLVL.